The clone carrying this T cell receptor beta chain has more than one count but fewer than ten. What it recognizes is unknown. Next came a second PCR, run for about 6 to 11 cycles, which used a sample-barcoded 5' primer along with a J-beta primer mix. Through a template-switch adaptor with 12 random nucleotides, each cDNA molecule received a tag. TCRdb re-called the 5' RACE reads with MiXCR, one entry per CDR3 protein. The sample contains approximately 800,000 distinct CDR3 sequences, 55% to 70% of which appear only once. Every donor contributed about 10 milliliters of peripheral blood by blood draw. This entry belongs to a study of blood T cells in healthy people across ages. Regarding the study as a whole: Older age coincided with a roughly linear decline in TCR beta diversity per million T cells.

V dropped 6 bases and J dropped 3; count of bases not matched to a gene: 8. The germline CDR1 and CDR2 sequences are SQVTM and ANQGSEA. CDR3 size: 15 residues. The clonotype was recovered from a young man in good health. This sequence joins TRBV29-1 and TRBJ2-1; 10 nucleotides match TRBD1. Sequencing was performed on blood. The CDR3 DNA sequence: TGCAGCGTCCCCGGGGACAGGGGAATCTACAATGAGCAGTTCTTC. Residues: CSVPGDRGIYNEQFF.